Listed below are T cell receptor beta chains from one sample, sequenced in a study of response to subunit inactivated influenza vaccine. One entry per CDR3 protein, called by TCRdb with MiXCR from the RT-PCR reads. The sample has around 650,000 distinct CDR3 sequences; approximately 14% are singletons. The specimen comprised PBMCs from blood, sampled 11 to 12 days after vaccination. The receptor source for this set is a middle-aged man who received an inactivated influenza vaccine. Each CDR3 is given with its conserved first and last residue. The order of the fields is D gene, V gene, clone size, J gene, CDR3 protein, CDR3 DNA. The D gene is left open where the match is weak. Size is omitted from some rows. Given values are once, few, many or a class for expanded clones.

d_gene: TRBD2; v_gene: TRBV28; abundance: few; j_gene: TRBJ2-5; CDR3aa: CASSLGGSAPKTQYF; CDR3nt: TGTGCCAGCAGTTTAGGCGGGAGTGCCCCCAAGACCCAGTACTTC
d_gene: .; v_gene: TRBV5-1; abundance: few; j_gene: TRBJ1-3; CDR3aa: CASSLDPQGNTIYF; CDR3nt: TGCGCCAGCAGCTTGGATCCTCAGGGAAACACCATATATTTT
d_gene: .; v_gene: TRBV18; abundance: .; j_gene: TRBJ2-1; CDR3aa: CASSPRGLYNEQFF; CDR3nt: TGTGCCAGCTCACCGAGGGGACTTTACAATGAGCAGTTCTTC
d_gene: TRBD1; v_gene: TRBV18; abundance: .; j_gene: TRBJ2-7; CDR3aa: CASSPLTGEHEQYF; CDR3nt: TGTGCCAGCTCACCACTTACAGGGGAACACGAGCAGTACTTC
d_gene: TRBD1; v_gene: TRBV11-3; abundance: .; j_gene: TRBJ2-7; CDR3aa: CASSLGRQGLTLGRQVGYEQYF; CDR3nt: TGTGCCAGCAGCTTAGGACGACAGGGCCTAACCCTCGGGCGACAAGTTGGTTACGAGCAGTACTTC
d_gene: TRBD2; v_gene: TRBV6-2/TRBV6-3; abundance: .; j_gene: TRBJ2-1; CDR3aa: CASSYLAGGRSSYNEQFF; CDR3nt: TGTGCCAGCAGTTACCTGGCGGGGGGCCGAAGCTCCTACAATGAGCAGTTCTTC
d_gene: .; v_gene: TRBV6-2/TRBV6-3; abundance: .; j_gene: TRBJ1-1; CDR3aa: CASSWSENTEAFF; CDR3nt: TGTGCCAGCAGTTGGTCAGAGAACACTGAAGCTTTCTTT
d_gene: TRBD1; v_gene: TRBV5-8; abundance: .; j_gene: TRBJ1-1; CDR3aa: CASRRDRVWETEAFF; CDR3nt: TGTGCCAGCAGGCGGGACAGGGTTTGGGAAACTGAAGCTTTCTTT
d_gene: TRBD2; v_gene: TRBV6-5; abundance: once; j_gene: TRBJ2-5; CDR3aa: CASSYSFRGDQETQYF; CDR3nt: TGTGCCAGCAGTTACTCCTTTCGGGGGGACCAAGAGACCCAGTACTTC
d_gene: TRBD1; v_gene: TRBV2; abundance: .; j_gene: TRBJ2-3; CDR3aa: CASSDWARGLTDTQYF; CDR3nt: TGTGCCAGCAGTGATTGGGCGAGGGGGCTCACAGATACGCAGTATTTT
d_gene: .; v_gene: TRBV6-2/TRBV6-3; abundance: .; j_gene: TRBJ2-2; CDR3aa: CASSYLPGPSNTGELFF; CDR3nt: TGTGCCAGCAGTTACCTACCCGGGCCTTCGAACACCGGGGAGCTGTTTTTT
d_gene: .; v_gene: TRBV7-6; abundance: few; j_gene: TRBJ2-2; CDR3aa: CASSFGRPNTGELFF; CDR3nt: TGTGCCAGCAGCTTCGGCAGGCCGAACACCGGGGAGCTGTTTTTT
d_gene: TRBD1; v_gene: TRBV12-3/TRBV12-4; abundance: few; j_gene: TRBJ2-7; CDR3aa: CASSSSGQATYEQYF; CDR3nt: TGTGCCAGCAGTTCCTCGGGACAGGCAACCTACGAGCAGTACTTC
d_gene: .; v_gene: TRBV4-3; abundance: .; j_gene: TRBJ2-7; CDR3aa: CASSPTLGGGSWEQYF; CDR3nt: TGCGCCAGCAGCCCCACTTTGGGGGGCGGATCCTGGGAGCAGTACTTC
d_gene: TRBD1; v_gene: TRBV10-3; abundance: .; j_gene: TRBJ2-7; CDR3aa: CAIRPMTGNLDEQYF; CDR3nt: TGTGCCATCAGGCCCATGACAGGGAATCTCGACGAGCAGTACTTC
d_gene: .; v_gene: TRBV5-1; abundance: few; j_gene: TRBJ2-5; CDR3aa: CASSLMSVQETQYF; CDR3nt: .
d_gene: TRBD2; v_gene: TRBV7-2; abundance: .; j_gene: TRBJ2-1; CDR3aa: CASTGTSAGGDQFF; CDR3nt: TGTGCCAGCACCGGGACTAGCGCTGGGGGGGACCAGTTCTTC
d_gene: .; v_gene: TRBV5-1; abundance: few; j_gene: TRBJ2-3; CDR3aa: CATSRIVTDTQYF; CDR3nt: TGCGCCACCTCGAGAATAGTCACAGATACGCAGTATTTT
d_gene: .; v_gene: TRBV12-3/TRBV12-4; abundance: few; j_gene: TRBJ2-5; CDR3aa: CASSLASEIWGTQETQYF; CDR3nt: TGTGCCAGCAGTTTAGCCTCGGAGATATGGGGAACACAAGAGACCCAGTACTTC
d_gene: .; v_gene: TRBV20-1; abundance: .; j_gene: TRBJ2-1; CDR3aa: CSARVPKYGGSSYNEQFF; CDR3nt: TGCAGTGCTAGGGTCCCTAAATACGGCGGAAGCTCCTACAATGAGCAGTTCTTC
d_gene: TRBD2; v_gene: TRBV3-1; abundance: few; j_gene: TRBJ2-5; CDR3aa: CASSQSGGQETQYF; CDR3nt: TGTGCCAGCAGCCAGTCGGGGGGGCAAGAGACCCAGTACTTC
d_gene: .; v_gene: TRBV3-1; abundance: many; j_gene: TRBJ1-5; CDR3aa: CASSQGGLGSQPQHF; CDR3nt: TGTGCCAGCAGCCAAGGGGGGTTGGGGAGTCAGCCCCAGCATTTT
d_gene: .; v_gene: TRBV6-1; abundance: .; j_gene: TRBJ2-7; CDR3aa: CASSEGGAAYEQYF; CDR3nt: TGTGCCAGCAGTGAAGGTGGCGCAGCCTACGAGCAGTACTTC
d_gene: .; v_gene: TRBV12-2; abundance: .; j_gene: TRBJ1-5; CDR3aa: CASRLAGEGSNNQPQHF; CDR3nt: TGTGCAAGTCGCTTAGCGGGGGAGGGCAGTAACAATCAGCCCCAGCATTTT
d_gene: TRBD1; v_gene: TRBV5-5; abundance: .; j_gene: TRBJ2-7; CDR3aa: CASSLDPLNRGNSYEQYF; CDR3nt: TGTGCCAGCAGCTTGGACCCACTTAACAGGGGGAACTCCTACGAGCAGTACTTC
d_gene: .; v_gene: TRBV5-5; abundance: .; j_gene: TRBJ2-7; CDR3aa: CASTDWGVGHPNF; CDR3nt: TGTGCCAGCACTGACTGGGGCGTGGGACACCCCAACTTC
d_gene: TRBD1; v_gene: TRBV5-1; abundance: few; j_gene: TRBJ2-4; CDR3aa: CASSPGTGGFGAKNIQYF; CDR3nt: TGCGCCAGCAGCCCAGGGACAGGGGGCTTCGGGGCCAAAAACATTCAGTACTTC
d_gene: TRBD1; v_gene: TRBV30; abundance: .; j_gene: TRBJ2-1; CDR3aa: CAWSQGAGNEQFF; CDR3nt: TGTGCCTGGAGTCAGGGGGCTGGCAATGAGCAGTTCTTC
d_gene: .; v_gene: TRBV29-1; abundance: .; j_gene: TRBJ2-3; CDR3aa: CSASGAWSTDTQYF; CDR3nt: TGCAGCGCTTCTGGAGCGTGGAGCACAGATACGCAGTATTTT
d_gene: TRBD1; v_gene: TRBV7-9; abundance: .; j_gene: TRBJ1-2; CDR3aa: CASSRTGEEGNTF; CDR3nt: TGTGCCAGCAGTCGGACAGGGGAAGAAGGAAACACCTTC
d_gene: TRBD1; v_gene: TRBV5-1; abundance: few; j_gene: TRBJ2-3; CDR3aa: CASRPPGQGVHTQYF; CDR3nt: TGCGCCAGCAGACCTCCGGGACAGGGAGTTCATACGCAGTATTTT
d_gene: .; v_gene: TRBV27; abundance: .; j_gene: TRBJ1-1; CDR3aa: CASSLQVYTEAFF; CDR3nt: TGTGCCAGCAGCCTACAGGTTTACACTGAAGCTTTCTTT
d_gene: .; v_gene: TRBV4-1; abundance: .; j_gene: TRBJ1-1; CDR3aa: CASRNSREKLLNTEAFF; CDR3nt: TGCGCCAGCAGAAACTCCCGGGAGAAACTGTTGAACACTGAAGCTTTCTTT
d_gene: TRBD1; v_gene: TRBV5-1; abundance: few; j_gene: TRBJ2-7; CDR3aa: CASSLFPGQGAGYEQYF; CDR3nt: TGCGCCAGCAGCTTATTTCCGGGACAGGGGGCCGGGTACGAGCAGTACTTC
d_gene: .; v_gene: TRBV7-8; abundance: .; j_gene: TRBJ2-1; CDR3aa: CASRTARVNEQFF; CDR3nt: TGTGCCAGCAGAACCGCCAGGGTCAATGAGCAGTTCTTC
d_gene: .; v_gene: TRBV28; abundance: .; j_gene: TRBJ2-7; CDR3aa: CASSLLIGQGKSIEQYF; CDR3nt: TGTGCCAGCAGTTTATTGATAGGGCAGGGGAAAAGTATCGAGCAGTACTTC
d_gene: .; v_gene: TRBV28; abundance: .; j_gene: TRBJ1-1; CDR3aa: CASMSRGITEAFF; CDR3nt: TGTGCCAGCATGTCCCGGGGCATTACTGAAGCTTTCTTT
d_gene: .; v_gene: TRBV5-1; abundance: .; j_gene: TRBJ2-7; CDR3aa: CASSLDPERKHF; CDR3nt: TGCGCCAGCAGCTTGGACCCCGAGCGAAAGCACTTC
d_gene: .; v_gene: TRBV7-2; abundance: .; j_gene: TRBJ2-7; CDR3aa: CASSLGVGGRPYEQYF; CDR3nt: TGTGCCAGCAGCTTAGGAGTAGGCGGCAGGCCCTACGAGCAGTACTTC
d_gene: .; v_gene: TRBV20-1; abundance: .; j_gene: TRBJ2-5; CDR3aa: CSASGQTQETQYF; CDR3nt: TGCAGTGCTAGTGGACAGACACAAGAGACCCAGTACTTC
d_gene: .; v_gene: TRBV20-1; abundance: many; j_gene: TRBJ1-5; CDR3aa: CSASDSLNQPQHF; CDR3nt: TGCAGTGCTAGTGACAGCCTCAATCAGCCCCAGCATTTT
d_gene: .; v_gene: TRBV5-1; abundance: .; j_gene: TRBJ1-4; CDR3aa: CASSFGQGLEKLFF; CDR3nt: TGCGCCAGCAGCTTCGGGCAGGGACTGGAAAAACTGTTTTTT
d_gene: TRBD2; v_gene: TRBV7-2; abundance: .; j_gene: TRBJ2-7; CDR3aa: CASSWSSGGVEQYF; CDR3nt: TGTGCCAGCAGCTGGTCTAGCGGGGGGGTCGAGCAGTACTTC
d_gene: TRBD1; v_gene: TRBV11-2; abundance: .; j_gene: TRBJ2-7; CDR3aa: CASSLNRDRVYEQYF; CDR3nt: TGTGCCAGCAGCCTGAACCGGGACAGGGTCTACGAGCAGTACTTC
d_gene: .; v_gene: TRBV5-1; abundance: many; j_gene: TRBJ2-1; CDR3aa: CASSLGSPYNEQFF; CDR3nt: TGCGCCAGCAGCTTGGGTAGCCCCTACAATGAGCAGTTCTTC
d_gene: .; v_gene: TRBV5-1; abundance: many; j_gene: TRBJ1-1; CDR3aa: CASSPGWGSNTEAFF; CDR3nt: TGCGCCAGCAGCCCGGGCTGGGGCTCGAACACTGAAGCTTTCTTT
d_gene: .; v_gene: TRBV18; abundance: .; j_gene: TRBJ1-1; CDR3aa: CASSLNTLGHWNTEAFF; CDR3nt: TGTGCCAGCTCACTGAACACCTTGGGACACTGGAACACTGAAGCTTTCTTT
d_gene: TRBD1; v_gene: TRBV6-7; abundance: few; j_gene: TRBJ2-2; CDR3aa: CASSHGDRVTGELFF; CDR3nt: TGTGCCAGCAGCCACGGGGACAGGGTCACCGGGGAGCTGTTTTTT
d_gene: .; v_gene: TRBV6-5; abundance: .; j_gene: TRBJ2-3; CDR3aa: CASSSTSSTDTQYF; CDR3nt: TGTGCCAGCAGTTCGACTAGTTCCACAGATACGCAGTATTTT
d_gene: .; v_gene: TRBV7-6; abundance: .; j_gene: TRBJ1-6; CDR3aa: CASSLAADLGISPLHF; CDR3nt: TGTGCCAGCAGCTTGGCCGCTGACCTGGGGATTTCACCCCTCCACTTT
d_gene: .; v_gene: TRBV4-3; abundance: .; j_gene: TRBJ2-7; CDR3aa: CASSQVQGSTYEQYF; CDR3nt: TGCGCCAGCAGCCAAGTCCAGGGATCGACCTACGAGCAGTACTTC
d_gene: TRBD1; v_gene: TRBV13; abundance: .; j_gene: TRBJ2-5; CDR3aa: CASSFQGASLVRETQYF; CDR3nt: TGTGCCAGCAGTTTCCAGGGGGCGAGTTTAGTACGAGAGACCCAGTACTTC
d_gene: .; v_gene: TRBV5-1; abundance: .; j_gene: TRBJ2-3; CDR3aa: CASSAGQLFTDTQYF; CDR3nt: TGCGCCAGCAGCGCCGGACAGCTCTTCACAGATACGCAGTATTTT
d_gene: .; v_gene: TRBV7-9; abundance: .; j_gene: TRBJ1-2; CDR3aa: CASSYNYGYTF; CDR3nt: TGTGCCAGCAGCTACAACTATGGCTACACCTTC
d_gene: TRBD2; v_gene: TRBV6-2/TRBV6-3; abundance: .; j_gene: TRBJ2-7; CDR3aa: CASAKREHTHEQYF; CDR3nt: TGTGCCAGCGCAAAGCGGGAGCACACCCACGAGCAGTACTTC
d_gene: TRBD1; v_gene: TRBV6-2/TRBV6-3; abundance: .; j_gene: TRBJ1-2; CDR3aa: CASSSSPTMTGGGYTF; CDR3nt: TGTGCCAGCAGTTCCAGCCCGACTATGACAGGGGGTGGCTACACCTTC
d_gene: TRBD2; v_gene: TRBV7-8; abundance: few; j_gene: TRBJ2-5; CDR3aa: CASSPVSGLARETQYF; CDR3nt: TGTGCCAGCAGCCCTGTCTCGGGACTAGCAAGAGAGACCCAGTACTTC
d_gene: .; v_gene: TRBV4-3; abundance: .; j_gene: TRBJ2-1; CDR3aa: CASSPGFPSDYEQFF; CDR3nt: TGCGCCAGCAGCCCGGGCTTTCCCTCGGATTATGAGCAGTTCTTC